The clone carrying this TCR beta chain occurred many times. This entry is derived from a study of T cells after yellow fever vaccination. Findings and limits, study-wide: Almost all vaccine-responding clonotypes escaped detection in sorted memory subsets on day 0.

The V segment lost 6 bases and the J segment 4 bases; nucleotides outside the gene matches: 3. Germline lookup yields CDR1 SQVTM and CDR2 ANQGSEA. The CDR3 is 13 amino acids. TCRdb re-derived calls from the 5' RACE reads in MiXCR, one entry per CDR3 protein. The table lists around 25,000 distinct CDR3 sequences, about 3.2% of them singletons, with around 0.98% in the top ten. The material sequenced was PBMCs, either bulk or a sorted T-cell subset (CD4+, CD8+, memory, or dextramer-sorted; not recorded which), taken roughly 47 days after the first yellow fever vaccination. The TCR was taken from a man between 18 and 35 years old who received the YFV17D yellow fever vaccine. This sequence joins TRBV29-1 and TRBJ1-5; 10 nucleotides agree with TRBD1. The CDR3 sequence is CSVRQGANQPQHF. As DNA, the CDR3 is TGCAGCGTAAGACAGGGGGCGAATCAGCCCCAGCATTTT.